Listed below are T cell receptor beta chains from one sample, sequenced in a study of blood T cell repertoires in COVID-19. Using immunoSEQ multiplex PCR, the repertoire was profiled, and TCRdb retains in-frame clones only, with some absent. This repertoire shows 200,000 or so clones, more than 65% found once; its top ten account for less than 9.5%. Sequenced: PBMCs or T cells enriched from blood (not recorded which). The origin of the receptors is a man aged 40-49 years who had recovered from COVID-19. The CDR3 runs from the conserved cysteine through the conserved F or W. Not every row has a clone size; where given, it reads once, few, many or a size class.

v_call	clone_size	j_call	cdr3_aa
TRBV10-1	NA	TRBJ1-1	CASSPNGNTEAFF
TRBV27	NA	TRBJ1-1	CASSLSTGGPEAFF
TRBV30	NA	TRBJ1-4	CAWSVSNTPNEKLFF
TRBV18	NA	TRBJ1-2	CASSPPPGGHGYTF
TRBV30	NA	TRBJ1-1	CAWRGQGAKTEAFF
TRBV7-9	NA	TRBJ1-3	CASSFRGAIYF
TRBV7-2	NA	TRBJ2-3	CASSLSPSGASGGTDTQYF
TRBV30	NA	TRBJ1-5	CAWSGDRVGLSNQPQHF
TRBV19	NA	TRBJ1-5	CASSPGTAYSNQPQHF
TRBV7-2	once	TRBJ1-2	CASSLQGAGYGYTF
TRBV18	once	TRBJ1-1	CASSPPSDMWGEAFF
TRBV5-1	once	TRBJ2-3	CASSLALQGATDTQYF
TRBV6-5	few	TRBJ1-1	CASSYSANTEAFF
TRBV10-3	few	TRBJ2-2	CAISESRSDRRRTGELFF
TRBV19	NA	TRBJ2-4	CASSDLSGQGASKNIQYF
TRBV6-5	NA	TRBJ2-2	CASRGTVNTGELFF
TRBV28	NA	TRBJ2-6	CASRLQGDGANVLTF
TRBV5-1	NA	TRBJ1-1	CASTVRSGSVVGTEAFF
TRBV30	NA	TRBJ2-1	CAWTRQGPQDGQFF
TRBV30	NA	TRBJ1-5	CAWSVRGSQPQHF
TRBV6-4	NA	TRBJ2-4	CASSVDRRNIQYF
TRBV10-3	NA	TRBJ1-3	CAISLGQGSGNTIYF
TRBV6-6	NA	TRBJ2-7	CASSYATGESAGEQYF
TRBV6-5	NA	TRBJ1-4	CASGQGLATNEKLFF
TRBV28	NA	TRBJ1-1	CASSRWGGNTEAFF
TRBV18	NA	TRBJ1-1	CASSPNPPTGSTEAFF
TRBV29-1	NA	TRBJ1-2	CSGEDRGQRGNYGYTF
TRBV5-1	NA	TRBJ2-3	CASSGTSGGPGTQYF
TRBV7-9	NA	TRBJ1-1	CASSPGQGSTEAFF
TRBV27	NA	TRBJ2-6	CASSLKGVRDRGLSGANVLTF
TRBV28	NA	TRBJ1-3	CASSRLGTPIQVRYF
TRBV24-1	NA	TRBJ2-3	CATSNRGTTDTQYF
TRBV4-1	NA	TRBJ1-1	CASKGTGTWNTEAFF
TRBV5-1	NA	TRBJ2-7	CASSLRRTSGGPSYEQYF
TRBV3-1/TRBV3-2	NA	TRBJ2-5	CASSQGTSPTRTQYF
TRBV2	NA	TRBJ1-6	CARGGGTGGSPLHF
TRBV27	many	TRBJ2-7	CASSLSNPDRGHEQYF
TRBV10-3	once	TRBJ2-1	CAIEPGQGAYNEQFF
TRBV9	NA	TRBJ2-3	CASSPGTGHRTDTQYF
TRBV11-2	few	TRBJ1-4	CASSSRGMANEKLFF
TRBV7-9	once	TRBJ1-1	CASSASTGLKDTEAFF
TRBV19	NA	TRBJ1-2	CASSIWDTHGYTF
TRBV7-9	NA	TRBJ1-2	CASSVHAGVYTF
TRBV18	NA	TRBJ1-5	CASSLRGNNQPQHF